This T cell receptor (beta chain) was profiled in a study of blood T cells in healthy people across ages. A second PCR, run for about 6 to 11 cycles, used a sample-barcoded 5' primer plus a J-beta primer mix. TCRdb passed the 5' RACE reads through MiXCR, listing each CDR3 protein once. The sample lists more than 600,000 distinct CDR3 sequences; about 25% were seen once. Study results and caveats: In long-lived donors, naive CD4+ cell counts and diversity exceeded those of aged donors.

About this clonotype: Its antigen is not known. A junction end diverges from the germline sequence, so it may reflect a read error.

This CDR3 has 11 amino acids. Another study also made use of these data, one on T cells of mothers and their children. That source adds: Primer M1S, used in the second PCR, introduced sample barcodes and 2-4 random nucleotides. TCR recombination output is shaped by thymic selection similarly in related and unrelated pairs.

Input material: blood. This clonotype was sampled from a boy younger than 18 in good health. The V and J genes are TRBV12-3 or TRBV12-4 and TRBJ2-7, with D uncertain. In nucleotides, the CDR3 is TGTGCCAGCAGTCTCAGCTACGAGCAGTGCTTC. Its translation: CASSLSYEQCF.